This T cell receptor (beta chain) comes out of a study of cytomegalovirus exposure and HLA in healthy donors. PCR involved 60 Vbeta and 13 Jbeta primers. Here immunoSEQ multiplex PCR was the method, and the copy in TCRdb shows in-frame clones only, minus some. This sample has over 100,000 clones, with more than 65% found just once. Trimming pared 7 bases from V and 14 bases from J, leaving 18 bases between. The V gene's germline CDR1 is MGHDK and CDR2 SYGVNS. The CDR3 is made up of 13 amino acids. The receptor was derived from a male donor in good health and CMV-seropositive. Input material: PBMCs. The chain couples TRBV25-1 to TRBJ1-6, with D maybe TRBD1 (5 bases). The CDR3: CASNRGTGLALHF. In DNA form, the CDR3 reads TGTGCCAGCAACCGGGGGACGGGGTTGGCCCTCCACTTT.